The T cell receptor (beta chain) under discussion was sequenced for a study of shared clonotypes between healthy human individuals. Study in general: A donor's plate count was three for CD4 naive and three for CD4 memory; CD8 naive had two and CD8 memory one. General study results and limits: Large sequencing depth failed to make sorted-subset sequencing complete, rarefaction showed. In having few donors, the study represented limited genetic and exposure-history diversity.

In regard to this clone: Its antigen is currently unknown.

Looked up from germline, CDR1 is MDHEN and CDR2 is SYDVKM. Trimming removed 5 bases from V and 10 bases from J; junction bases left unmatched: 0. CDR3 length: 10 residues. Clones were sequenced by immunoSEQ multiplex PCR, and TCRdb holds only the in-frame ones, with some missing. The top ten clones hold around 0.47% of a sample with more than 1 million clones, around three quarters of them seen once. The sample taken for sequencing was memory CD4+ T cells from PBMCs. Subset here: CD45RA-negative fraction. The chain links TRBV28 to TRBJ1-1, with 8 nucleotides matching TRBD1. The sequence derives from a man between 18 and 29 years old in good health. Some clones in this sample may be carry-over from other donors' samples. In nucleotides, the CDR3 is TGTGCCAGCAGTGGACAGGGAGCTTTCTTT. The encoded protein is CASSGQGAFF. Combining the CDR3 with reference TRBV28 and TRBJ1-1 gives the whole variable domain DVKVTQSSRYLVKRTGEKVFLECVQDMDHENMFWYRQDPGLGLRLIYFSYDVKMKEKGDIPEGYSVSREKKERFSLILESASTNQTSMYLCASSGQGAFFGQGTRLTVV.